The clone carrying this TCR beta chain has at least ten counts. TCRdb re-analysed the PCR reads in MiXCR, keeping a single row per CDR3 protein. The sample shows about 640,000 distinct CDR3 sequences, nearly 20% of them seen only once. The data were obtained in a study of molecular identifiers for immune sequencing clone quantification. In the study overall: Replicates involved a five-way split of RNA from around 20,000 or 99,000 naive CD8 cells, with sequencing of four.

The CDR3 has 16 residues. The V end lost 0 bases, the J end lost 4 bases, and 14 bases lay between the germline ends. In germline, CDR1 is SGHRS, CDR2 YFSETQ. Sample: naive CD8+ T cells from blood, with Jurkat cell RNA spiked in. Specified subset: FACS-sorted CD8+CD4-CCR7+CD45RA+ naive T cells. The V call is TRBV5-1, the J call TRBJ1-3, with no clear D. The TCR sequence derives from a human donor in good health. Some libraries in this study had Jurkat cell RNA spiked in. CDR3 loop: CASSLAYGRQGNTIYF. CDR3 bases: TGCGCCAGCAGCTTGGCCTACGGACGGCAGGGAAACACCATATATTTT.